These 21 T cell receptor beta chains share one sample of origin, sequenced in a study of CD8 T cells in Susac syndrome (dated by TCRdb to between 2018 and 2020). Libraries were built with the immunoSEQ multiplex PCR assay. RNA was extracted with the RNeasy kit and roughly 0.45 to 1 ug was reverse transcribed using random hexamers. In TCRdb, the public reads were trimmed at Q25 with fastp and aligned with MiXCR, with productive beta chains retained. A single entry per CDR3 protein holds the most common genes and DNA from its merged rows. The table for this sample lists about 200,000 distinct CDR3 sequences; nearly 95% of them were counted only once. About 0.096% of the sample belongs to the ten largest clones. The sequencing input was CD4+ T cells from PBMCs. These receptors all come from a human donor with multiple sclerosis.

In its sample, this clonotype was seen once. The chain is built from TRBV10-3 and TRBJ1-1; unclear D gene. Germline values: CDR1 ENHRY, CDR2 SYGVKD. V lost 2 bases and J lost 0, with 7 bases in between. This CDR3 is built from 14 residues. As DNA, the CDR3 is TGTGCCATCAGTGAGCTGAGAGTGAACACTGAAGCTTTCTTT. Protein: CAISELRVNTEAFF.

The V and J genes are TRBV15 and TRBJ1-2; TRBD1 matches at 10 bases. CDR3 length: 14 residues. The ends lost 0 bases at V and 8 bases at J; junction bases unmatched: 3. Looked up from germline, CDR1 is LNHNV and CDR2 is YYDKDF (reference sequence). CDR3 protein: CATSRDRTGGGYTF. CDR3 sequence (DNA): TGTGCCACCAGCAGAGATAGGACAGGGGGAGGCTACACCTTC. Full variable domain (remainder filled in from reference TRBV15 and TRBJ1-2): DAMVIQNPRYQVTQFGKPVTLSCSQTLNHNVMYWYQQKSSQAPKLLFHYYDKDFNNEADTPDNFQSRRPNTSFCFLDIRSPGLGDTAMYLCATSRDRTGGGYTFGSGTRLTVV.

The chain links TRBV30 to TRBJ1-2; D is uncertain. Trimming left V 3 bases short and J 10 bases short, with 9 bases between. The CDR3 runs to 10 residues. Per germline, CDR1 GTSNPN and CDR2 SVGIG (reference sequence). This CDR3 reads CAWRRTHYTF. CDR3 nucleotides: TGTGCCTGGAGACGCACCCACTACACCTTC.

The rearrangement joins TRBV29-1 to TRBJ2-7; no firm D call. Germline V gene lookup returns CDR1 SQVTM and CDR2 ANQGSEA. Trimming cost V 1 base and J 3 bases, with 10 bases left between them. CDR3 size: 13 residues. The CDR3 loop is CSVEGTRSYEQYF. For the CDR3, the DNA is TGCAGCGTTGAAGGCACCAGGAGCTACGAGCAGTACTTC.

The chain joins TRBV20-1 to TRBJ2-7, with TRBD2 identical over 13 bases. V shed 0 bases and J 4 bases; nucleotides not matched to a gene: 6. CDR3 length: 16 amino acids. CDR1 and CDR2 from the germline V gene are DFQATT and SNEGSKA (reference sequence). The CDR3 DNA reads TGCAGTGCTAGAGAACTAGCGGGAGGGTTCGCATACGAGCAGTACTTC. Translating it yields CSARELAGGFAYEQYF.

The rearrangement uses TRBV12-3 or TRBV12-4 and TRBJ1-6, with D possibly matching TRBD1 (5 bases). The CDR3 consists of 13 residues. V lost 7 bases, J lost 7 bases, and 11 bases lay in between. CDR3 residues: CASTLNRNSPLHF. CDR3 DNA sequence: TGTGCCAGCACCCTAAACAGGAATTCACCCCTCCACTTT.

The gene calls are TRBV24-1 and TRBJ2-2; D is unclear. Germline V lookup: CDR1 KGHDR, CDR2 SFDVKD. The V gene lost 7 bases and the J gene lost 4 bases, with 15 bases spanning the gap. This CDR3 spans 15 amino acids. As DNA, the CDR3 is TGTGCCACCAGCGATACCGCTGATTCCACCGGGGAGCTGTTTTTT. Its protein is CATSDTADSTGELFF.

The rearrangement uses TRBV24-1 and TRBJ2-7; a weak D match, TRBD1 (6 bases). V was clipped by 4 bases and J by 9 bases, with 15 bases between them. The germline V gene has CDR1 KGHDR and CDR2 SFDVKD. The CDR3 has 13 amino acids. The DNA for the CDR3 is TGTGCCACCAGTGACCCGAGGGGGTCGATGCAGTACTTC. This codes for CATSDPRGSMQYF.

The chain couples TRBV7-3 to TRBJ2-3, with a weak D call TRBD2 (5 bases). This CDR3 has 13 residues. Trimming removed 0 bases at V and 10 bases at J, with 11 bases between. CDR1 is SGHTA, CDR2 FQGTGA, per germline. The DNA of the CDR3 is TGTGCCAGCAGCTTAACGGAGCTAGCAGCGCAGTATTTT. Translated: CASSLTELAAQYF.

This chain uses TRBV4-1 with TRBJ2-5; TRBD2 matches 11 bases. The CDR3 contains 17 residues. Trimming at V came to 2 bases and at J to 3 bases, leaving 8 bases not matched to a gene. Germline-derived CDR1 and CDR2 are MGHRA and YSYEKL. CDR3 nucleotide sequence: TGCGCCAGCAGCCAACTCAAACCGGGACTAGCGGAAGAGACCCAGTACTTC. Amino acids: CASSQLKPGLAEETQYF.

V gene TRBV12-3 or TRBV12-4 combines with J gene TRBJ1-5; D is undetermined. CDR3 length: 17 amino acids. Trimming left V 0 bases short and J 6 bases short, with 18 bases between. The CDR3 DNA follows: TGTGCCAGCAGTTTAGCTCCGGACGGCCGCGCCGGTCAGCCCCAGCATTTT. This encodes CASSLAPDGRAGQPQHF.

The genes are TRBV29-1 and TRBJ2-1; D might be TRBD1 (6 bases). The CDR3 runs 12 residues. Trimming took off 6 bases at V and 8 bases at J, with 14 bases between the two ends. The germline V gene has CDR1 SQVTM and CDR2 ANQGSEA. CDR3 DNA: TGCAGCGTGGGACAAATCAGGGATGAGCAGTTCTTC. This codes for CSVGQIRDEQFF.

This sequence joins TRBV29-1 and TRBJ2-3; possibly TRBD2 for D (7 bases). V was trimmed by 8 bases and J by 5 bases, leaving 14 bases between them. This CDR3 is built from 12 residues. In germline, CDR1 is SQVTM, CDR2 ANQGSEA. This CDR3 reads CSLGGARDTQYF. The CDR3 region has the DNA TGCAGCCTAGGGGGGGCCAGAGATACGCAGTATTTT.

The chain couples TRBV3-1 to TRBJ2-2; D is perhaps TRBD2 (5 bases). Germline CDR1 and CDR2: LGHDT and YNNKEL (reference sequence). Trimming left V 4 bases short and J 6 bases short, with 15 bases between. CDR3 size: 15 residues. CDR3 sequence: CASSPRTAPSGELFF. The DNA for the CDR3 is TGTGCCAGCAGCCCCCGGACTGCCCCATCCGGGGAGCTGTTTTTT.

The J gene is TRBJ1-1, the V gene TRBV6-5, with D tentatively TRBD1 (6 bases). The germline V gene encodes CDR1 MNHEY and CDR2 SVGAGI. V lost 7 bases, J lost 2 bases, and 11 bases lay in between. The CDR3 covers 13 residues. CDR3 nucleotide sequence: TGTGCCAGCACTTCGGGGACAAACACTGAAGCTTTCTTT. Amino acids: CASTSGTNTEAFF.

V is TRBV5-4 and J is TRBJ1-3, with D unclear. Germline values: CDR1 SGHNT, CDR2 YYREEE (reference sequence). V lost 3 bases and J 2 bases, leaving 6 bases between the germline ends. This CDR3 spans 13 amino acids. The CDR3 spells CASSWGAGNTIYF. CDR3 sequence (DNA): TGTGCCAGCAGCTGGGGTGCTGGAAACACCATATATTTT.

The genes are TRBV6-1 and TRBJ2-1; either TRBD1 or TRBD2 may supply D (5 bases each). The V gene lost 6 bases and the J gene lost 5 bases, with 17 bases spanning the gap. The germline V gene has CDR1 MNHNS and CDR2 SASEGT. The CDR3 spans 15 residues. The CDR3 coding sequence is TGTGCCAGCAGCCCCGGGACGGGGATGCACAATGAGCAGTTCTTC. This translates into CASSPGTGMHNEQFF.

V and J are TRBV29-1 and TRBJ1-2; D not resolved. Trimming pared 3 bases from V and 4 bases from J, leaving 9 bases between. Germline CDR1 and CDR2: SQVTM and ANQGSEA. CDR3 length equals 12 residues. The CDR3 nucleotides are TGCAGCGTTGACCGCCAAATCTATGGCTACACCTTC. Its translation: CSVDRQIYGYTF.

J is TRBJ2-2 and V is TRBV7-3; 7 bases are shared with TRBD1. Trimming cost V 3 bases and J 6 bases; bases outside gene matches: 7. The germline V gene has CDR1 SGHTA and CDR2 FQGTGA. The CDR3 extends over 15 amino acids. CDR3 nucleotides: TGTGCCAGCAGCTTCGACAGGGTTGGTCCCGGGGAGCTGTTTTTT. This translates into CASSFDRVGPGELFF.

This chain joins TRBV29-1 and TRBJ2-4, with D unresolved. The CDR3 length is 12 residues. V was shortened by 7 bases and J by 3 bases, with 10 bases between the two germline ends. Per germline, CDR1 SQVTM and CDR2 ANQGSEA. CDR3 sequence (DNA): TGCAGCGGCCTAGGCGTCAAAAACATTCAGTACTTC. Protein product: CSGLGVKNIQYF.

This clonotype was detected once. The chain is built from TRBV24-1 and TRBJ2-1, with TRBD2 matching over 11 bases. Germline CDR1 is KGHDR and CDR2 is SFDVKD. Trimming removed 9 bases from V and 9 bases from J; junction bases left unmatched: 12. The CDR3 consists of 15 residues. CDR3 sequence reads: CATGELAGGAVEQFF. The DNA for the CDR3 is TGTGCCACCGGGGAGCTAGCGGGAGGTGCAGTTGAGCAGTTCTTC.